A selection of T cell receptor beta chains follows, all from one sample in a study of T cell responses to AZD1222 COVID-19 vaccine. Generated by immunoSEQ multiplex PCR, the TCRdb table keeps only in-frame clones and is missing some. The table records 110,000 or so clones, more than 85% of them present only once. The sequences come from peripheral blood, collected on day 0 of AZD1222 vaccination. These receptors were taken from an adult in good health. The CDR3 runs from the conserved cysteine through the conserved F or W. The D gene is left open where the match is weak. Clone sizes are given selectively: once, few, many, or a class where the clone is expanded.

j_call: TRBJ1-1; d_call: TRBD1; clone_size: -; v_call: TRBV9; cdr3_nt: TGTGCCAGCAGCCGTCGGACAGGGGACACTGAAGCTTTCTTT; cdr3_aa: CASSRRTGDTEAFF
j_call: TRBJ2-3; d_call: -; clone_size: few; v_call: TRBV30; cdr3_nt: TGTGCCTGGAGCACAGGGAGCTTCGGAGATACGCAGTATTTT; cdr3_aa: CAWSTGSFGDTQYF
j_call: TRBJ1-2; d_call: -; clone_size: -; v_call: TRBV27; cdr3_nt: TGTGCCAGCAGCACTACCGGGAAGAACTATGGCTACACCTTC; cdr3_aa: CASSTTGKNYGYTF
j_call: TRBJ1-1; d_call: -; clone_size: -; v_call: TRBV5-8; cdr3_nt: TGTGCCAGCAGCTCCTGGTTGAACGCGGAGAACACTGAAGCTTTCTTT; cdr3_aa: CASSSWLNAENTEAFF
j_call: TRBJ1-1; d_call: -; clone_size: -; v_call: TRBV14; cdr3_nt: TGTGCCAGCAGCCAGTATATGGGACTGAACACTGAAGCTTTCTTT; cdr3_aa: CASSQYMGLNTEAFF
j_call: TRBJ1-1; d_call: -; clone_size: -; v_call: TRBV28; cdr3_nt: TGTGCCAGCCCCCCAAACAGGCGCACGAACACTGAAGCTTTCTTT; cdr3_aa: CASPPNRRTNTEAFF
j_call: TRBJ2-1; d_call: TRBD1; clone_size: once; v_call: TRBV29-1; cdr3_nt: TGCAGCGTAAGTCGGGACAGGGAGTTGGGTGAGCAGTTCTTC; cdr3_aa: CSVSRDRELGEQFF
j_call: TRBJ1-2; d_call: -; clone_size: -; v_call: TRBV6-5; cdr3_nt: TGTGCCAGCAGTTACGAAGGGACCGGCTATGGCTACACCTTC; cdr3_aa: CASSYEGTGYGYTF
j_call: TRBJ2-3; d_call: TRBD1; clone_size: -; v_call: TRBV18; cdr3_nt: TGTGCCAGCTCACCAAAACAGGGGATCACAGATACGCAGTATTTT; cdr3_aa: CASSPKQGITDTQYF
j_call: TRBJ2-1; d_call: -; clone_size: -; v_call: TRBV9; cdr3_nt: TGTGCCAGCAGCGTAGCCGGGTACGGTGAGCAGTTCTTC; cdr3_aa: CASSVAGYGEQFF
j_call: TRBJ2-7; d_call: TRBD1; clone_size: -; v_call: TRBV4-1; cdr3_nt: TGCGCCAGCAGCTATGTGGGACAGGGGGTGGACGAGCAGTACTTC; cdr3_aa: CASSYVGQGVDEQYF
j_call: TRBJ2-3; d_call: TRBD2; clone_size: -; v_call: TRBV5-5; cdr3_nt: TGTGCCAGCAGCTTACATACTGGACTAGCTGGTTCAGATACGCAGTATTTT; cdr3_aa: CASSLHTGLAGSDTQYF
j_call: TRBJ1-5; d_call: TRBD1; clone_size: -; v_call: TRBV5-3; cdr3_nt: TGTGCCAGAAGGCAACAGGGGGCTAGGAATCAGCCCCAGCATTTT; cdr3_aa: CARRQQGARNQPQHF
j_call: TRBJ1-4; d_call: -; clone_size: -; v_call: TRBV29-1; cdr3_nt: TGCAGCGTTTCACCAGGGTGGGGTAATGAAAAACTGTTTTTT; cdr3_aa: CSVSPGWGNEKLFF
j_call: TRBJ2-1; d_call: -; clone_size: -; v_call: TRBV28; cdr3_nt: TGTGCCAGCAGTCCACCGCCGGAGGGGCTCAATGAGCAGTTCTTC; cdr3_aa: CASSPPPEGLNEQFF
j_call: TRBJ1-2; d_call: TRBD1; clone_size: -; v_call: TRBV23-1; cdr3_nt: TGCGCCAGCAGTCAATCGGGGGGGACAGATCGCTATGGCTACACCTTC; cdr3_aa: CASSQSGGTDRYGYTF
j_call: TRBJ2-3; d_call: -; clone_size: -; v_call: TRBV19; cdr3_nt: TGTGCCAGTAGTACGAACACAGATACGCAGTATTTT; cdr3_aa: CASSTNTDTQYF
j_call: TRBJ1-2; d_call: TRBD1; clone_size: -; v_call: TRBV7-9; cdr3_nt: TGTGCCAGCAGCTCCCTGGGACAGGGGGCGCATGGCTACACCTTC; cdr3_aa: CASSSLGQGAHGYTF
j_call: TRBJ1-4; d_call: -; clone_size: -; v_call: TRBV6-2/TRBV6-3; cdr3_nt: TGTGCCAGCAGTTACTCTCTCGCAACTAATGAAAAACTGTTTTTT; cdr3_aa: CASSYSLATNEKLFF
j_call: TRBJ2-3; d_call: TRBD2; clone_size: -; v_call: TRBV30; cdr3_nt: TGTGCCTGGAGCGGCGGGGGGCCAACCTCAGATACGCAGTATTTT; cdr3_aa: CAWSGGGPTSDTQYF
j_call: TRBJ1-1; d_call: -; clone_size: -; v_call: TRBV9; cdr3_nt: TGTGCCAGCAGCGTATCAGGGCAGAACACTGAAGCTTTCTTT; cdr3_aa: CASSVSGQNTEAFF
j_call: TRBJ2-1; d_call: TRBD2; clone_size: -; v_call: TRBV4-3; cdr3_nt: TGCGCCAGCAGCCAAGATGGTAGCGGGGGAGGATCAAATGAGCAGTTCTTC; cdr3_aa: CASSQDGSGGGSNEQFF
j_call: TRBJ2-1; d_call: -; clone_size: -; v_call: TRBV7-3; cdr3_nt: TGTGCCAGCAGCGCCCCACCCCACAATGAGCAGTTCTTC; cdr3_aa: CASSAPPHNEQFF
j_call: TRBJ1-1; d_call: TRBD1; clone_size: -; v_call: TRBV18; cdr3_nt: TGTGCCAGCTCACGGGACAGAACCACTGAAGCTTTCTTT; cdr3_aa: CASSRDRTTEAFF
j_call: TRBJ2-3; d_call: -; clone_size: -; v_call: TRBV5-1; cdr3_nt: TGCGCCAGCAGCTTGGGGGCAGGCAGCACAGATACGCAGTATTTT; cdr3_aa: CASSLGAGSTDTQYF
j_call: TRBJ2-1; d_call: -; clone_size: -; v_call: TRBV7-6; cdr3_nt: TGTGCCAGCAGCCCACAGACCATCTCCTACAATGAGCAGTTCTTC; cdr3_aa: CASSPQTISYNEQFF
j_call: TRBJ1-1; d_call: -; clone_size: -; v_call: TRBV4-1; cdr3_nt: TGCGCCAGCAGCCAAGAGTACAGAGGAAACACTGAAGCTTTCTTT; cdr3_aa: CASSQEYRGNTEAFF
j_call: TRBJ2-2; d_call: TRBD1; clone_size: -; v_call: TRBV7-3; cdr3_nt: TGTGCCAGCAGCTCCGCCCTCAGGGGGCTGGGAACCGGGGAGCTGTTTTTT; cdr3_aa: CASSSALRGLGTGELFF
j_call: TRBJ2-5; d_call: -; clone_size: -; v_call: TRBV28; cdr3_nt: TGTGCCAGCAGTTTGACGCGGACAGAATTTCAAGAGACCCAGTACTTC; cdr3_aa: CASSLTRTEFQETQYF
j_call: TRBJ1-2; d_call: -; clone_size: once; v_call: TRBV13; cdr3_nt: TGTGCCAGCAGCTTGATAGGGGGGGGCTATGGCTACACCTTC; cdr3_aa: CASSLIGGGYGYTF